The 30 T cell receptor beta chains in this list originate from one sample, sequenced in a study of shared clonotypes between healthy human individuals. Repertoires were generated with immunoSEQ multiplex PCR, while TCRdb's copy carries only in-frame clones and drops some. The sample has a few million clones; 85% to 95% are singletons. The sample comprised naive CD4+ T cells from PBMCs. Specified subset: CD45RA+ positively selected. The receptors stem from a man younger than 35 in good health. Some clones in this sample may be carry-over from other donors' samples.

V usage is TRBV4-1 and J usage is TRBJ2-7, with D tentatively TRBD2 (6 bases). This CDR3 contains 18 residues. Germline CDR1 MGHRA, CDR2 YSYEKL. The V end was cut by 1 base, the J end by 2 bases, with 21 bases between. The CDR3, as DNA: TGCGCCAGCAGCCAAGTCTTCGGATCGGCGGGACTCACCTACGAGCAGTACTTC. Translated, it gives CASSQVFGSAGLTYEQYF.

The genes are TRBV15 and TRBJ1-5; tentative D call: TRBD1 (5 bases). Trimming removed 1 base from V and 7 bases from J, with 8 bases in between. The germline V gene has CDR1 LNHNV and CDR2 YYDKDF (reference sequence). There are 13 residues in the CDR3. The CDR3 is CATSRGGEQPQHF. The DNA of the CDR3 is TGTGCCACCAGCAGAGGGGGCGAGCAGCCCCAGCATTTT. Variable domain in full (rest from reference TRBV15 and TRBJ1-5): DAMVIQNPRYQVTQFGKPVTLSCSQTLNHNVMYWYQQKSSQAPKLLFHYYDKDFNNEADTPDNFQSRRPNTSFCFLDIRSPGLGDTAMYLCATSRGGEQPQHFGDGTRLSIL.

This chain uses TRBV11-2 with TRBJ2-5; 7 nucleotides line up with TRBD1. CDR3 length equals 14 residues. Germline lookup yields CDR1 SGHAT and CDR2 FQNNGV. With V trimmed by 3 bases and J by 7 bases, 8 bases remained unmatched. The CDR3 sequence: CASSLGTGQLTQYF. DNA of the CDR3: TGTGCCAGCAGCTTGGGGACGGGACAGTTGACCCAGTACTTC.

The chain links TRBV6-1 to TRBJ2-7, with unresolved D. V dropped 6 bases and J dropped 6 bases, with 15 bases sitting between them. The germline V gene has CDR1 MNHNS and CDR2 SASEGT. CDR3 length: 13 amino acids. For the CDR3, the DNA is TGTGCCAGCAGCTCTATTAGGCCATCCGAGCAGTACTTC. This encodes CASSSIRPSEQYF.

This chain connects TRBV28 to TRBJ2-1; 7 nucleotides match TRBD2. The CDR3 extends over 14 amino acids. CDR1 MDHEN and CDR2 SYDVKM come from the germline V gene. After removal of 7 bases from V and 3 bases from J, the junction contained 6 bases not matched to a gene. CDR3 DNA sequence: TGTGCCAGCAACGTGGGAGGGTACTACAATGAGCAGTTCTTC. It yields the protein CASNVGGYYNEQFF. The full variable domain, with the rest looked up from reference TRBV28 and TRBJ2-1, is DVKVTQSSRYLVKRTGEKVFLECVQDMDHENMFWYRQDPGLGLRLIYFSYDVKMKEKGDIPEGYSVSREKKERFSLILESASTNQTSMYLCASNVGGYYNEQFFGPGTRLTVL.

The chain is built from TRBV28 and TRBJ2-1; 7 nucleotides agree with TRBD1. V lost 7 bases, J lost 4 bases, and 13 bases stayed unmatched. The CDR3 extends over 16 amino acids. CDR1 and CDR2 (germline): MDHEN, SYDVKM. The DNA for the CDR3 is TGTGCCAGCAACGGCAGGACGGGACAGCATTACAATGAGCAGTTCTTC. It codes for CASNGRTGQHYNEQFF.

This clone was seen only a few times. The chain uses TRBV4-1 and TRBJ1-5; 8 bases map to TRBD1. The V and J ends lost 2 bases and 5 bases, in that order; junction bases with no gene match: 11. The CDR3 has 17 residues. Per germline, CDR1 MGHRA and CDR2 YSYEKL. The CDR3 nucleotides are TGCGCCAGCAGCCAAAGGGACAGGACCACGGGGGATCAGCCCCAGCATTTT. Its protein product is CASSQRDRTTGDQPQHF.

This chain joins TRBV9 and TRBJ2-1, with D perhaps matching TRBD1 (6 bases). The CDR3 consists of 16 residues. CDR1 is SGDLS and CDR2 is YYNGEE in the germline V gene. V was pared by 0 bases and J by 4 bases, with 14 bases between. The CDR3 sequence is CASSVGGRSEYNEQFF. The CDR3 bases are TGTGCCAGCAGCGTAGGGGGGCGGAGCGAATACAATGAGCAGTTCTTC.

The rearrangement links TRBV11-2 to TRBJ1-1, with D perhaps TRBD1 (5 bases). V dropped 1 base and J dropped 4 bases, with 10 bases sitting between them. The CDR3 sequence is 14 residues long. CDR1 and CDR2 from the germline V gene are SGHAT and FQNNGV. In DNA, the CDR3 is TGTGCCAGCAGCTTAGTTATCGGGGGCACTGAAGCTTTCTTT. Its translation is CASSLVIGGTEAFF.

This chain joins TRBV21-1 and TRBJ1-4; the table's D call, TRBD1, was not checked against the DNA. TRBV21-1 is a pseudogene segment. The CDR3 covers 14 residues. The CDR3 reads CASSSGTGNEKLFF. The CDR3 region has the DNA TGTGCCAGCAGCAGCGGGACAGGGAATGAAAAACTGTTTTTT.

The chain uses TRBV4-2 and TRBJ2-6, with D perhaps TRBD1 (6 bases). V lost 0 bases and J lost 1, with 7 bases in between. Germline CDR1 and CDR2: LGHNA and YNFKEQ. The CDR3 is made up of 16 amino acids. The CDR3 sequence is CASSQEGASGANVLTF. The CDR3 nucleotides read TGTGCCAGCAGCCAAGAGGGGGCTTCTGGGGCCAACGTCCTGACTTTC.

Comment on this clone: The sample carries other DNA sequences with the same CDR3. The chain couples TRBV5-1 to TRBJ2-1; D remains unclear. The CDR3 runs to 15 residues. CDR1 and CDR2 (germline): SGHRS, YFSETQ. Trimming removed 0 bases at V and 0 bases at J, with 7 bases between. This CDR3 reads CASSLGSPSYNEQFF. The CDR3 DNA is TGCGCCAGCAGCTTGGGAAGCCCCTCCTACAATGAGCAGTTCTTC.

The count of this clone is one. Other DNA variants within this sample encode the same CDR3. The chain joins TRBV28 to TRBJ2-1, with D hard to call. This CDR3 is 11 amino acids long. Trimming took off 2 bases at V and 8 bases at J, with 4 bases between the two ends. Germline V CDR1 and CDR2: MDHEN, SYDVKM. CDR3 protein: CASSLTYEQFF. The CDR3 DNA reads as TGTGCCAGCAGTTTAACGTATGAGCAGTTCTTC.

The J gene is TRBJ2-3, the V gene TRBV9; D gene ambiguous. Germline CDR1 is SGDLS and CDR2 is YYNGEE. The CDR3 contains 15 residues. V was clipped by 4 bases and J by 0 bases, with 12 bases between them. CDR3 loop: CASSPQDASTDTQYF. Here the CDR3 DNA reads TGTGCCAGCAGCCCCCAAGACGCTAGCACAGATACGCAGTATTTT.

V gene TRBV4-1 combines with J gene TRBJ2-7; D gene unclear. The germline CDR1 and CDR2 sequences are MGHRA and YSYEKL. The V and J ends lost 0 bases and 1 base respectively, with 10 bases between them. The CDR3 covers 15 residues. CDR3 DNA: TGCGCCAGCAGCCAAGATCAGCGCCGATCCTACGAGCAGTACTTC. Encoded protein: CASSQDQRRSYEQYF.

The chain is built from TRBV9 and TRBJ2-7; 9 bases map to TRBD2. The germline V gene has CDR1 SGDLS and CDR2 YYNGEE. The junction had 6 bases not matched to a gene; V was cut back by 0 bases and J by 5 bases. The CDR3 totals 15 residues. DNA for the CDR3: TGTGCCAGCAGCGTAGGTTCGGCGGGAGGGCACGAGCAGTACTTC. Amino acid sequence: CASSVGSAGGHEQYF. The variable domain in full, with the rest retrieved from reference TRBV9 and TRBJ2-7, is DSGVTQTPKHLITATGQRVTLRCSPRSGDLSVYWYQQSLDQGLQFLIQYYNGEERAKGNILERFSAQQFPDLHSELNLSSLELGDSALYFCASSVGSAGGHEQYFGPGTRLTVT.

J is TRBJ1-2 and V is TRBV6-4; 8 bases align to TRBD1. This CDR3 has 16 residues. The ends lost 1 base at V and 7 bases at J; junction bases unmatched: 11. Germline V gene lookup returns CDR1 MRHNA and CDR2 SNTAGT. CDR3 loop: CASSDFSGTGERGYTF. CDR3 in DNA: TGTGCCAGCAGTGACTTCTCCGGGACAGGAGAGCGTGGCTACACCTTC.

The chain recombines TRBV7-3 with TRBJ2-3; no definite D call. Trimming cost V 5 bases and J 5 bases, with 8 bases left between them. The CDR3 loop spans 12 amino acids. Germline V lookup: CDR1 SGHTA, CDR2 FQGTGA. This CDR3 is CASSTLGDTQYF. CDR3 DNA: TGTGCCAGCAGCACCCTAGGAGATACGCAGTATTTT.

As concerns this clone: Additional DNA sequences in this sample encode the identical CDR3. CDR3 sequence (DNA): TGCGCCAGCAGCTTATCGGGTAGGAACACTGAAGCTTTCTTT. Translating it yields CASSLSGRNTEAFF. V and J are TRBV5-1 and TRBJ1-1; D call uncertain. Germline loops: CDR1 SGHRS, CDR2 YFSETQ. The CDR3 covers 14 residues. The V end was cut by 2 bases, the J end by 1 base, with 9 bases between.

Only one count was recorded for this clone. CDR3 DNA sequence: TGTGCCAGCAGTGAACTGGGCGGAGGGGTAACCTACAATGAGCAGTTCTTC. This codes for CASSELGGGVTYNEQFF. The chain employs TRBV6-1 and TRBJ2-1; tentatively, D is TRBD2 (6 bases). Trimming cost V 2 bases and J 2 bases, with 16 bases left between them. The CDR3 is made up of 17 amino acids. Germline assignment: CDR1 MNHNS and CDR2 SASEGT.

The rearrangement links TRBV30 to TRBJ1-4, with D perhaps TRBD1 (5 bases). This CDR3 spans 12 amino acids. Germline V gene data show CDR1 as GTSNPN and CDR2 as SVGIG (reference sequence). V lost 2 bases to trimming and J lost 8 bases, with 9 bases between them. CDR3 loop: CAWSWDGEKLFF. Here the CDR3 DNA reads TGTGCCTGGAGTTGGGACGGCGAAAAACTGTTTTTT.

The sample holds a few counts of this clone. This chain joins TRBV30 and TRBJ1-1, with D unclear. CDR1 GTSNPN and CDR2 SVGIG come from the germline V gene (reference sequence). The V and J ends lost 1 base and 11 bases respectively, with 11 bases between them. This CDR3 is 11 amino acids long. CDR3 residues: CAWSGNSEAFF. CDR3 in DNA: TGTGCCTGGAGTGGTAACAGCGAGGCTTTCTTT.

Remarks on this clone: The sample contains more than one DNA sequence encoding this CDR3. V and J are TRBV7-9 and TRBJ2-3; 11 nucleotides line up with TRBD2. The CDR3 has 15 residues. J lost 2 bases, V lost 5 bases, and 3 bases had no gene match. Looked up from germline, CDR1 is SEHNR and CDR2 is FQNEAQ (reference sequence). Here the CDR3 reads CASSLTSGTTDTQYF. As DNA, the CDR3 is TGTGCCAGCAGCCTGACTAGCGGGACCACAGATACGCAGTATTTT.

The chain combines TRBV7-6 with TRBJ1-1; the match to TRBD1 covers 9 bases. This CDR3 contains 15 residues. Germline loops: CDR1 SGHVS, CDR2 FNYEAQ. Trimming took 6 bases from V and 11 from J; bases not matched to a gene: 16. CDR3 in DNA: TGTGCCAGCAGTTCCTACCGGGACAGGGTTCCGGGGGCTTTCTTT. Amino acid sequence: CASSSYRDRVPGAFF.

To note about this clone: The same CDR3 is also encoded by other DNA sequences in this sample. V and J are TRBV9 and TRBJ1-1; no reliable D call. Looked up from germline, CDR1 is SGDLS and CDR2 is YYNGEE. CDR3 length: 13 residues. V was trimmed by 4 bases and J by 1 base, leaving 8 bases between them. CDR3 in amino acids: CASSPQGNTEAFF. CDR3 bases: TGTGCCAGCAGCCCCCAAGGGAACACTGAAGCTTTCTTT.

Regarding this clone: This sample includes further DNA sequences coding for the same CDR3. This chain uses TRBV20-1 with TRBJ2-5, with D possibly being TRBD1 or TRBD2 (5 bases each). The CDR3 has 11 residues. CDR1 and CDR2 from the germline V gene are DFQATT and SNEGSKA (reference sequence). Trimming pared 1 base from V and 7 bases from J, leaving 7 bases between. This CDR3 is CSARVGGTQYF. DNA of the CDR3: TGCAGTGCTAGAGTTGGGGGGACCCAGTACTTC.

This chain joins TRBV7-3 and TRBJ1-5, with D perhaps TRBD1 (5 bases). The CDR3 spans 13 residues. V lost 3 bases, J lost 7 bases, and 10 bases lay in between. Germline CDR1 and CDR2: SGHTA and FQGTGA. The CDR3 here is CASSFIWGQPQHF. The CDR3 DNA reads TGTGCCAGCAGCTTTATCTGGGGGCAGCCCCAGCATTTT.

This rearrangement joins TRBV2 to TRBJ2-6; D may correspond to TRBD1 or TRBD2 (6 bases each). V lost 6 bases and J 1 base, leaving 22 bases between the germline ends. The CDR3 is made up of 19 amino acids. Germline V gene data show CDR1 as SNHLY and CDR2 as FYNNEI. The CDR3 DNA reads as TGTGCCAGCAGCGTCCGAGGGGGGCAAAGTTTTTCTGGGGCCAACGTCCTGACTTTC. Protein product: CASSVRGGQSFSGANVLTF.

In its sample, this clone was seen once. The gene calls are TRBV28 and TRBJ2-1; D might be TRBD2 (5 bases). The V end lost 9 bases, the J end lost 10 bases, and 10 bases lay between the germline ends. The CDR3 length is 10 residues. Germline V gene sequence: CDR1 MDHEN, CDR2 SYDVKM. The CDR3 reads CASGLAEQFF. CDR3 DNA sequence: TGTGCCAGTGGACTCGCCGAGCAGTTCTTC. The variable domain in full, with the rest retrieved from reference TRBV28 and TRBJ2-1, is DVKVTQSSRYLVKRTGEKVFLECVQDMDHENMFWYRQDPGLGLRLIYFSYDVKMKEKGDIPEGYSVSREKKERFSLILESASTNQTSMYLCASGLAEQFFGPGTRLTVL.

CDR3 nucleotides: TGTGCCTGGAGTAACCGCCCGGGACTAGCGGGGGGCTACAATGAGCAGTTCTTC. Protein: CAWSNRPGLAGGYNEQFF. The V and J genes are TRBV30 and TRBJ2-1; TRBD2 matches at 15 bases. The trim removed 2 bases at V and 3 bases at J, leaving 8 bases unmatched. In germline, CDR1 is GTSNPN, CDR2 SVGIG (reference sequence). The CDR3 runs to 18 residues.